A selection of T cell receptor beta chains follows, all from one sample in a study of blood T cells in healthy people across ages. One entry per CDR3 protein results from TCRdb running MiXCR on the 5' RACE reads. The table lists under 800,000 distinct CDR3 sequences, around 20% of them singletons. Sequences were obtained from blood. Every receptor here comes from an older man in good health. The CDR3 runs from the conserved cysteine through the conserved F or W. Each record gives: V gene, clone size, D gene, J gene, CDR3 protein, CDR3 DNA. A D gene is named only where the DNA matches it firmly. Size tells how often a clone was seen (once, few, many) or the class of an expanded clone, and some rows leave it out.

>TRBV7-9|few|.|TRBJ2-4
CASSLTSGSKNIQYF
TGTGCCAGCAGCTTAACATCGGGATCCAAAAACATTCAGTACTTC
>TRBV7-2|.|.|TRBJ1-1
CASSLDFRGRTEAFF
TGTGCCAGCAGCTTGGATTTCAGGGGTCGGACTGAAGCTTTCTTT
>TRBV12-3/TRBV12-4|.|.|TRBJ2-7
CASSWASSYEQYF
TGTGCCAGCAGTTGGGCCAGCTCCTACGAGCAGTACTTC
>TRBV21-1|few|.|TRBJ2-7
CASRQIQGGTSYEQYF
TGTGCCAGCAGACAAATACAGGGGGGTACTTCCTACGAGCAGTACTTC
>TRBV5-1|once|.|TRBJ1-4
CASSDHKATNEKLFF
TGCGCCAGCAGCGACCACAAAGCAACTAATGAAAAACTGTTTTTT
>TRBV27|few|TRBD1|TRBJ1-5
CASSPRQGSGNQPQHF
TGTGCCAGCAGTCCGAGACAGGGTTCGGGCAATCAGCCCCAGCATTTT
>TRBV29-1|.|TRBD2|TRBJ2-1
CSVGGSGRIYNEQFF
TGCAGCGTTGGGGGTAGCGGGAGGATTTACAATGAGCAGTTCTTC
>TRBV7-9|.|.|TRBJ2-5
CASSPLGRGSQETQYF
TGTGCCAGCAGCCCCTTAGGTCGAGGTTCTCAAGAGACCCAGTACTTC
>TRBV14|few|TRBD1|TRBJ2-3
CASSQKDRGLLPQYF
TGTGCCAGCAGCCAAAAGGACAGGGGGCTCTTGCCGCAGTATTTT
>TRBV12-3/TRBV12-4|once|.|TRBJ2-1
CASGPGLEQFF
TGTGCCAGCGGACCCGGTCTAGAGCAGTTCTTC